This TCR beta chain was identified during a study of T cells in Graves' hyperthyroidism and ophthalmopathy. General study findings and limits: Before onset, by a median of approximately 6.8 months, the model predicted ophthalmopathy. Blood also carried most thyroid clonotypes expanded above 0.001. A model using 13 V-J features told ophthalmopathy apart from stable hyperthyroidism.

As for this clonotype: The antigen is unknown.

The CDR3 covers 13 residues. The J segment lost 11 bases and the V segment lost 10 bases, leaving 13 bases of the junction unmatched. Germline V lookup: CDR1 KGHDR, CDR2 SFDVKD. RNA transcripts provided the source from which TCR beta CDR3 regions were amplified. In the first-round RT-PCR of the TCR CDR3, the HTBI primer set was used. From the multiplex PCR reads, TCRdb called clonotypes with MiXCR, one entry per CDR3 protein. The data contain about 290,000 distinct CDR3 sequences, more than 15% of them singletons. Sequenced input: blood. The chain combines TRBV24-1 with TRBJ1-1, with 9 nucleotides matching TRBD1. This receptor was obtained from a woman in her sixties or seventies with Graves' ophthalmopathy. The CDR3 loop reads CATVGTGTSRAFF. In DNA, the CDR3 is TGTGCCACAGTCGGGACAGGGACTTCTCGGGCTTTCTTT.